This passage covers 17 T cell receptor beta chains from one sample sequenced in a study of T cell responses to AZD1222 COVID-19 vaccine. Sequenced by immunoSEQ multiplex PCR; TCRdb stores in-frame clones only, minus some. This table holds approximately 90,000 clones, 90% found once. This material consisted of peripheral blood, taken on day 0 of AZD1222 vaccination. These receptors originate from an adult in good health.

This clone was seen just once. The chain uses TRBV5-1 and TRBJ2-7, with 8 bases lining up with TRBD1. Germline lookup yields CDR1 SGHRS and CDR2 YFSETQ. The V and J ends lost 1 base and 5 bases, in that order; junction bases with no gene match: 5. CDR3 length: 14 residues. The CDR3 is CASSLSGQDDEQYF. The CDR3 coding sequence is TGCGCCAGCAGCTTGTCGGGACAGGACGACGAGCAGTACTTC.

The chain is built from TRBV5-8 and TRBJ2-7, with a possible D match to TRBD2 (5 bases). Between the trimmed V and J ends, which lost 6 bases and 2 bases, there was a span of 15 bases. Germline lookup yields CDR1 SGHTS and CDR2 YDEGEE. This CDR3 contains 14 residues. CDR3 bases: TGTGCCAGCACCACGACCGGGGTGACCTACGAGCAGTACTTC. It is translated as CASTTTGVTYEQYF.

The CDR3 sequence: CASSTETRSYGYTF. CDR3 coding DNA: TGTGCCAGCAGTACAGAGACAAGGAGTTATGGCTACACCTTC. V gene TRBV6-5 combines with J gene TRBJ1-2; D call uncertain. Between the trimmed V and J ends, which lost 5 bases and 5 bases, there was a span of 15 bases. The V gene's germline CDR1 is MNHEY and CDR2 SVGAGI. This CDR3 region has 14 residues.

This rearrangement joins TRBV5-1 to TRBJ2-5; D remains unclear. The length of the CDR3 is 15 residues. CDR1 is SGHRS, CDR2 YFSETQ, per germline. V was shortened by 0 bases and J by 3 bases, with 12 bases between the two germline ends. CDR3 protein: CASSLGPNSEETQYF. CDR3 nucleotides: TGCGCCAGCAGCTTGGGACCAAACAGTGAAGAGACCCAGTACTTC.

The rearrangement links TRBV30 to TRBJ1-2, with D perhaps matching TRBD1 (6 bases). Germline loops: CDR1 GTSNPN, CDR2 SVGIG (reference sequence). Trimming stripped 0 bases from V and 6 bases from J, with 11 bases between. CDR3 length: 13 residues. The CDR3 here is CAWSVGGRDGYTF. CDR3 sequence (DNA): TGTGCCTGGAGTGTAGGGGGGCGCGATGGCTACACCTTC.

The chain uses TRBV27 and TRBJ1-2; D is unresolved. From germline, CDR1 is MNHEY and CDR2 SMNVEV (reference sequence). V gave up 8 bases and J gave up 6 bases, with 13 bases separating them. CDR3 length equals 12 residues. CDR3 DNA sequence: TGTGCCAGCTCGGCGAAGGGTAATGGCTACACCTTC. The encoded protein is CASSAKGNGYTF.

This chain joins TRBV5-4 and TRBJ2-7; tentative D call: TRBD2 (5 bases). The CDR3 has 13 residues. The V gene lost 5 bases and the J gene lost 0 bases, with 9 bases spanning the gap. Germline V gene sequence: CDR1 SGHNT, CDR2 YYREEE (reference sequence). For the CDR3, the DNA is TGTGCCAGCAGGGACTTTAGCTCCTACGAGCAGTACTTC. Encoded protein: CASRDFSSYEQYF.

This sequence joins TRBV2 and TRBJ2-7; TRBD1 agrees at 8 bases. V lost 2 bases to trimming and J lost 5 bases; unmatched junction nucleotides: 5. Per germline, CDR1 SNHLY and CDR2 FYNNEI. This CDR3 contains 14 residues. This chain's CDR3 is CASSEIRTGNEQYF. The CDR3 coding sequence is TGTGCCAGCAGTGAAATCCGGACAGGGAACGAGCAGTACTTC.

The chain recombines TRBV6-6 with TRBJ2-7, with 8 bases aligning to TRBD1. Germline trimming cut 0 bases from V and 10 bases from J; bases unmatched to any gene: 5. The germline V gene has CDR1 MNHNY and CDR2 SVGAGI (reference sequence). The CDR3 length is 13 residues. In nucleotides, the CDR3 is TGTGCCAGCAGTTACTCGCAGGGGGCGGGACAGTACTTC. It specifies CASSYSQGAGQYF.

This chain connects TRBV11-1 to TRBJ1-2, with TRBD1 matching 7 bases. CDR1 is SGHAT and CDR2 is FQDESV in the germline V gene (reference sequence). The CDR3 runs 14 residues. V lost 5 bases to trimming and J lost 3 bases; unmatched junction nucleotides: 6. The CDR3 nucleotides read TGTGCCAGCAGCCCTACAGGGGCTTACTATGGCTACACCTTC. Translation gives CASSPTGAYYGYTF.

V gene TRBV7-8 combines with J gene TRBJ2-5; TRBD2 aligns across 7 bases. V lost 5 bases and J lost 5; bases outside the gene matches: 8. Germline lookup yields CDR1 SGHVS and CDR2 FQNEAQ. The CDR3 loop spans 14 amino acids. CDR3 nucleotides: TGTGCCAGCAGCGGTGTTGGGGGAGGGGAGACCCAGTACTTC. Protein: CASSGVGGGETQYF. The full variable domain, completed using reference TRBV7-8 and TRBJ2-5, is GAGVSQSPRYKVAKRGQDVALRCDPISGHVSLFWYQQALGQGPEFLTYFQNEAQLDKSGLPSDRFFAERPEGSVSTLKIQRTQQEDSAVYLCASSGVGGGETQYFGPGTRLLVL.

J is TRBJ1-6 and V is TRBV5-1, with 7 bases identical to TRBD1. The germline CDR1 and CDR2 sequences are SGHRS and YFSETQ. The CDR3 consists of 19 residues. The J segment lost 10 bases and the V segment lost 4 bases, leaving 23 bases of the junction unmatched. The CDR3 reads CASSRDTGQPNPTGSPLHF. Written as DNA, the CDR3 is TGCGCCAGCAGCCGGGACACGGGACAGCCAAACCCTACTGGGTCACCCCTCCACTTT.

This clone was seen only once. This chain links TRBV21-1 with TRBJ2-7. TRBV21-1 is a recognized pseudogene. The CDR3 has 15 residues. The CDR3 loop reads CASSKSLYGRYEQYF. The CDR3 DNA follows: TGTGCCAGCAGCAAAAGTCTGTACGGACGCTACGAGCAGTACTTC.

V gene TRBV7-2 combines with J gene TRBJ1-2; TRBD1 matches 7 bases. There are 14 residues in the CDR3. After removal of 0 bases from V and 8 bases from J, the junction contained 6 bases not matched to a gene. Germline-derived CDR1 and CDR2 are SGHTA and FQGNSA. The chain's CDR3 is CASSLAPQQGGYTF. CDR3 nucleotide sequence: TGTGCCAGCAGCTTAGCGCCCCAACAGGGGGGCTACACCTTC.

The chain combines TRBV30 with TRBJ2-7, with 7 bases fitting TRBD1. The CDR3 totals 14 residues. V was clipped by 4 bases and J by 2 bases; unmatched bases: 8. CDR1 is GTSNPN and CDR2 is SVGIG in the germline V gene (reference sequence). The CDR3 loop reads CAWTAGTATYEQYF. Written as DNA, the CDR3 is TGTGCCTGGACCGCCGGGACAGCTACCTACGAGCAGTACTTC.

The chain has TRBV2 and TRBJ2-7; D may be TRBD1 (5 bases). V lost 7 bases and J lost 6, with 16 bases in between. Germline loops: CDR1 SNHLY, CDR2 FYNNEI. The CDR3 contains 13 residues. The DNA of the CDR3 is TGTGCCAGCACCCGCTCTCAGGGTGGCGAGCAGTACTTC. Protein product: CASTRSQGGEQYF.

This clone appeared a single time. The chain joins TRBV5-6 to TRBJ2-2; D possibly matches TRBD1 or TRBD2 (5 bases each). The CDR3 consists of 16 residues. Trimming shortened V by 1 base and J by 4 bases, and 14 bases separated the two germline ends. CDR1 is SGHDT and CDR2 is YYEEEE in the germline V gene. The CDR3 sequence: CASSLLGTGFTGELFF. CDR3 DNA: TGTGCCAGCAGCTTGTTGGGGACGGGATTCACCGGGGAGCTGTTTTTT.